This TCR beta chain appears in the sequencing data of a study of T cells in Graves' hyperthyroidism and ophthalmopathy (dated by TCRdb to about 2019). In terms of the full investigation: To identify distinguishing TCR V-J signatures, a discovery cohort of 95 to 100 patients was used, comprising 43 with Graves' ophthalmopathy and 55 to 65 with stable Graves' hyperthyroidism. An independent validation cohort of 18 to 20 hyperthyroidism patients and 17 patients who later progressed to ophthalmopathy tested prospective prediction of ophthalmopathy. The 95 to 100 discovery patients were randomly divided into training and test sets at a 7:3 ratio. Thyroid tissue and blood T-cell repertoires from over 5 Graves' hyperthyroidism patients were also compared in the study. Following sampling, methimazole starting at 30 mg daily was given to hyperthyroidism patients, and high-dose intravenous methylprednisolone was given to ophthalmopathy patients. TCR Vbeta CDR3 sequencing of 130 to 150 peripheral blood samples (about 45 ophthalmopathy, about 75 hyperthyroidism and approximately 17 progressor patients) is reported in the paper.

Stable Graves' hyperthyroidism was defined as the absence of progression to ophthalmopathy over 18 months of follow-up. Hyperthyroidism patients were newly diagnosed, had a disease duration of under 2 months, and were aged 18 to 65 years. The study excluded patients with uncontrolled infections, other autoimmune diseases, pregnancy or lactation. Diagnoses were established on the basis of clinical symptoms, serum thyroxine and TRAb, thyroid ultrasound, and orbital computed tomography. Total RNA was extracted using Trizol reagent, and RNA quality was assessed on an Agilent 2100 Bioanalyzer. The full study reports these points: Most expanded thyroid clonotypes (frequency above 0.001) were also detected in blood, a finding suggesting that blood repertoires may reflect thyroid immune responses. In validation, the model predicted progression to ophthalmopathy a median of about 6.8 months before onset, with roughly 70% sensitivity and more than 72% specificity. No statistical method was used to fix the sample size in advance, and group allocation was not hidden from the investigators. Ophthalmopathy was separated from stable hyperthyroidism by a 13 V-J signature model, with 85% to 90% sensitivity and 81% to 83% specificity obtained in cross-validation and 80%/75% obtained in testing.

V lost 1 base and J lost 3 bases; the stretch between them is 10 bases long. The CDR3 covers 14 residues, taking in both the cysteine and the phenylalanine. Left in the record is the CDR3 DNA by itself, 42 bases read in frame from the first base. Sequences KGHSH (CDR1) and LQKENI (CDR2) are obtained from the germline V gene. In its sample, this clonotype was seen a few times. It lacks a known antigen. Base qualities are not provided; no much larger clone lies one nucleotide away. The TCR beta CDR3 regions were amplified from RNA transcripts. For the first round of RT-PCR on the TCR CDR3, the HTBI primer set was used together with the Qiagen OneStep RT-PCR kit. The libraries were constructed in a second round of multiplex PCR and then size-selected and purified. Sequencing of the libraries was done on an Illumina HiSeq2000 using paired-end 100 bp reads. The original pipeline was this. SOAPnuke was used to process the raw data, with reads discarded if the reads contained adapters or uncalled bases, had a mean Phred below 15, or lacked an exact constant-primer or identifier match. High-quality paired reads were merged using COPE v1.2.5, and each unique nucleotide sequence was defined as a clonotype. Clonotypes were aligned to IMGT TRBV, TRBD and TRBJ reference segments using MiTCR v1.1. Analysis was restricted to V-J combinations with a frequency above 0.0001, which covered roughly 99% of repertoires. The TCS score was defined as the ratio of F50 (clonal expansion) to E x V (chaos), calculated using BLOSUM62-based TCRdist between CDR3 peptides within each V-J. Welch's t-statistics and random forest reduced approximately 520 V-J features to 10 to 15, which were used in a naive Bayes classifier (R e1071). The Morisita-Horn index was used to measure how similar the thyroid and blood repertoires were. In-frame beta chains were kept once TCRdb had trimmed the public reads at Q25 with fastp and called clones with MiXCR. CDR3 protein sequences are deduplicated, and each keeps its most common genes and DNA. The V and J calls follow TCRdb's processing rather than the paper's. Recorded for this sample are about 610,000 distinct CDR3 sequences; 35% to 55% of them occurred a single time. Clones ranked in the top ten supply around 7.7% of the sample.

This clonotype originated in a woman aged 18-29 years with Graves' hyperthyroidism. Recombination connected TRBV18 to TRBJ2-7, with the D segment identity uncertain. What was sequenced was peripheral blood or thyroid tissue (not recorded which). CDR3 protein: CASSPQGQNYEQYF. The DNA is TGTGCCAGCTCACCACAAGGGCAGAACTACGAGCAGTACTTC. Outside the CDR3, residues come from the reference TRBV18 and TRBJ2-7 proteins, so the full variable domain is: NAGVMQNPRHLVRRRGQEARLRCSPMKGHSHVYWYRQLPEEGLKFMVYLQKENIIDESGMPKERFSAEFPKEGPSILRIQQVVRGDSAAYFCASSPQGQNYEQYFGPGTRLTVT.